The present T cell receptor beta chain was sequenced within a study of cytomegalovirus exposure and HLA in healthy donors. Remarks on this clone: Antigen unknown.

Points from the study as a whole: Productive status was seen about 87% or about 30% of the time for most TCR beta V segments in an earlier analysis. HLA alleles showed associations with about 17,000 TCR beta sequences in a later analysis, at a 0.05 false discovery rate. Analysis was carried out at a later point, and it linked a missense DCLRE1C variant to TCR beta V- and J-gene trimming.

The V gene lost 2 bases and the J gene lost 2 bases, with 7 bases spanning the gap. In germline, CDR1 is SNHLY, CDR2 FYNNEI. The CDR3 covers 13 residues. In the PCR, 60 Vbeta and 13 Jbeta primers were used. Here immunoSEQ multiplex PCR was the method, and the copy in TCRdb shows in-frame clones only, minus some. Of more than 85,000 clones detected, under 85% appear once; the ten largest clones hold around 1.3%. The rearrangement joins TRBV2 to TRBJ2-7; a weak D match, TRBD1 (6 bases). The sequencing sample was made of PBMCs. The clonotype was recovered from a man aged 35-49 years in good health and CMV-seronegative. The CDR3: CASSENRAYEQYF. The CDR3 DNA reads as TGTGCCAGCAGTGAAAACAGGGCCTACGAGCAGTACTTC.